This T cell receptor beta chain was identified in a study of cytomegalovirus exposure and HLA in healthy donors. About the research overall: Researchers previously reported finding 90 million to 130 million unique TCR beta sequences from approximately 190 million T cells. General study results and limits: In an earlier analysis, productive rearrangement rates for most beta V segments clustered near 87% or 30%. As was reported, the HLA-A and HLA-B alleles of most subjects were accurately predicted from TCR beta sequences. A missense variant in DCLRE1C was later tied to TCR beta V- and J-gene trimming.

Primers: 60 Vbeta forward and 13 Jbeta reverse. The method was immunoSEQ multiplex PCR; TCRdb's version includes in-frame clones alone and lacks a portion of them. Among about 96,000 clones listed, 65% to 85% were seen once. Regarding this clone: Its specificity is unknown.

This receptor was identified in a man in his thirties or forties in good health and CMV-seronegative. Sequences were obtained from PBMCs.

The CDR3 protein is CASSLHAGDYEQYF. In nucleotides, the CDR3 is TGTGCCAGCAGTTTGCATGCGGGGGATTACGAGCAGTACTTC. V and J are TRBV5-5 and TRBJ2-7, with TRBD2 identical over 7 bases. Trimming took 5 bases from V and 4 from J; bases not matched to a gene: 9. Germline loops: CDR1 SGHKS, CDR2 YYEKEE (reference sequence). The CDR3 is 14 amino acids.